This T cell receptor (beta chain) was sequenced in a study of regulatory T cells in long-lasting Graves disease. Building of the TCR beta libraries involved iRepertoire HTBI primers and Arm-PCR of CDR3 regions. MiXCR, run by TCRdb on the multiplex PCR reads, gives a single entry per CDR3 protein. The table lists under 300,000 distinct CDR3 sequences, around 17% of them singletons. This clonotype was seen ten or more times. The antigen is undetermined. With 1 base removed from V and 2 bases from J, the gap between germline ends came to 5 bases. Germline V gene data show CDR1 as SEHNR and CDR2 as FQNEAQ (reference sequence). The CDR3 consists of 13 residues. Time point denoted: newly diagnosed GD, antithyroid drugs for less than 3 months. From RNA extracted from PBMCs, the TCR library was made. Study outcomes and limitations: TCR diversity was lower in persistent Graves' patients than in newly diagnosed ones. With approximately 2,500 shared public clonotypes, persistent patients exceeded new patients, who shared about a thousand.

This TCR was sampled from a female donor with Graves disease. V and J are TRBV7-9 and TRBJ1-1; D gene ambiguous. Material: peripheral blood mononuclear cells (PBMCs), obtained at new diagnosis, from a patient treated with antithyroid drugs. The DNA of the CDR3 is TGTGCCAGCAGCTTAGTTCGAAACACTGAAGCTTTCTTT. It yields the protein CASSLVRNTEAFF.